This T cell receptor beta chain originates from a study of blood T cell repertoires in COVID-19. Overall study context: The United States, Italy and Spain were the sources of the acute and convalescent COVID-19 samples. PBMCs, B-cell-depleted T cells, or T cells provided the cDNA or gDNA that made up the material.

In the study's own analysis: Scientists estimated how many nucleated cells there were by amplifying reference gene primers. Sequenced by immunoSEQ multiplex PCR; TCRdb stores in-frame clones only, minus some. V and J calls and clone size are as listed in that table; D and trimming were resolved from the DNA. The table includes hundreds of thousands of clones, about 85% detected once. From germline, CDR1 is MNHEY and CDR2 SVGAGI. The V end lost 6 bases, the J end lost 0 bases, and 12 bases lay between the germline ends. The CDR3 has 15 amino acids. Sequencing was performed on PBMCs or T cells enriched from blood (not recorded which). This rearrangement joins TRBV6-5 to TRBJ1-3, with D maybe TRBD1 (5 bases). This clonotype was sampled from a woman between 45 and 60 years old who had recovered from COVID-19. CDR3 protein: CASSTGDSSGNTIYF. CDR3 nucleotides: TGTGCCAGCAGCACAGGTGACTCCTCTGGAAACACCATATATTTT.